This TCR beta chain comes out of a study of vaccination effects on CD4 cells after COVID-19. Across the study: Sample provision by two convalescent patients occurred 16 days and one week before vaccination.

Trimming shortened V by 0 bases and J by 4 bases, and 5 bases separated the two germline ends. CDR3 length equals 13 residues. The V gene's germline CDR1 is LNHNV and CDR2 YYDKDF (reference sequence). Here immunoSEQ multiplex PCR was the method, and the copy in TCRdb shows in-frame clones only, minus some. The sample carries tens of thousands of clones, roughly 73% recorded once. Before any sequencing was done, the ViraFEST assay used viral peptide pools to expand antigen-specific CD4+ T cells. Around day 10 of culture, CD4+ T cells were separated out. PCR showed that the person got SARS-CoV-2 infection at some point between March and December 2020. The authors replaced half the medium with IL-2 medium on days 3 and 7. As for this clone: The antigen remains undetermined.

The TCR originated in a human donor who had a prior SARS-CoV-2 infection. The sample here was CD4+ T cells from PBMCs cultured with HIV peptides, taken before COVID-19 vaccination. The sample's subset: HIV-1 Nef peptide pool negative control/reference culture. V usage is TRBV15 and J usage is TRBJ2-3; no clear D. Here the CDR3 DNA reads TGTGCCACCAGCAGAGATTCGGCAGATACGCAGTATTTT. Residues: CATSRDSADTQYF.